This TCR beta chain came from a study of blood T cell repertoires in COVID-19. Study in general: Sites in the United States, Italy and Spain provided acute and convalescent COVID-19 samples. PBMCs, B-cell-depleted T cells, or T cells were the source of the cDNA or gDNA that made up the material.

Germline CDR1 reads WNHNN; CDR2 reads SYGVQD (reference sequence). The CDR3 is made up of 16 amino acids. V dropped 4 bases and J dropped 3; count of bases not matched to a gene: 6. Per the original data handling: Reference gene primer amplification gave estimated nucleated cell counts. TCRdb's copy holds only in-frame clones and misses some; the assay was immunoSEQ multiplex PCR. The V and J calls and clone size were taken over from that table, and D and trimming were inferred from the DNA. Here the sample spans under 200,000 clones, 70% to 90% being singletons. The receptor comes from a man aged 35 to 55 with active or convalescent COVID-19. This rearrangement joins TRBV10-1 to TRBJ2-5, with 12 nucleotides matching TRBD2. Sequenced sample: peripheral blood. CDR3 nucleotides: TGCGCCAGCAGTGCATGTGGACTAGCGGGGAAAGAGACCCAGTACTTC. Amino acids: CASSACGLAGKETQYF.